The rows below give T cell receptor beta chains drawn from one sample of a study of T-cell memory formation after mild COVID-19. Via MiXCR, TCRdb re-called the 5' RACE reads, giving one row per CDR3 protein. The profile covers about 350,000 distinct CDR3 sequences, with roughly an eighth appearing a single time and 20% to 25% taken by the ten largest. The sequencing sample was made of PBMCs or a T cell subset sorted from them (not recorded which). The receptors shown here come from a man in his late teens or twenties who had mild COVID-19 (a few samples of this study predate the infection). Cell type and time point are not known. CDR3s include the opening cysteine and the closing phenylalanine or tryptophan. Each record gives: J gene, clone size, V gene, D gene, CDR3 length, CDR3 DNA, CDR3 protein. A D gene is named only where the DNA matches it firmly. The size entry is marked missing in some rows and otherwise reads once, few, many or a size class.

J gene: TRBJ1-2; clone size: NA; V gene: TRBV6-5; D gene: TRBD1; CDR3 length: 14; CDR3 DNA: TGTGCCAGCAGTTTCAACAGGGGAGGGTATGGCTACACCTTC; CDR3 protein: CASSFNRGGYGYTF
J gene: TRBJ1-2; clone size: NA; V gene: TRBV4-3; D gene: NA; CDR3 length: 16; CDR3 DNA: TGCGCCAGCAGCCAAGACTTGGGCCTAGGGGCTCGTGGCTACACCTTC; CDR3 protein: CASSQDLGLGARGYTF
J gene: TRBJ2-1; clone size: NA; V gene: TRBV7-2; D gene: TRBD2; CDR3 length: 17; CDR3 DNA: TGTGCCAGCAGGGGGGGGACTAGCGGGAGCTCCTACAATGAGCAGTTCTTC; CDR3 protein: CASRGGTSGSSYNEQFF
J gene: TRBJ2-1; clone size: NA; V gene: TRBV7-6; D gene: TRBD2; CDR3 length: 16; CDR3 DNA: TGTGCCAGCAGGCCTCGGGGCGGGGGCTCCTACAATGAGCAGTTCTTC; CDR3 protein: CASRPRGGGSYNEQFF
J gene: TRBJ1-5; clone size: few; V gene: TRBV9; D gene: NA; CDR3 length: 15; CDR3 DNA: TGTGCCAGCAGCGTAACAGCAGGGCGCAATCAGCCCCAGCATTTT; CDR3 protein: CASSVTAGRNQPQHF
J gene: TRBJ1-2; clone size: NA; V gene: TRBV7-9; D gene: TRBD1; CDR3 length: 14; CDR3 DNA: TGTGCCAGCAGCGGACAGGGGGCTTACTATGGCTACACCTTC; CDR3 protein: CASSGQGAYYGYTF
J gene: TRBJ1-2; clone size: NA; V gene: TRBV4-3; D gene: NA; CDR3 length: 15; CDR3 DNA: TGCGCCAGCAGCCAAGGAAACACCGGGGACTATGGCTACACCTTC; CDR3 protein: CASSQGNTGDYGYTF
J gene: TRBJ1-1; clone size: many; V gene: TRBV12-3/TRBV12-4; D gene: NA; CDR3 length: 16; CDR3 DNA: TGTGCCAGCAGTTTTATAGCTGGATACAAGGCGGCTGAAGCTTTCTTT; CDR3 protein: CASSFIAGYKAAEAFF
J gene: TRBJ2-2; clone size: few; V gene: TRBV5-1; D gene: NA; CDR3 length: 17; CDR3 DNA: TGCGCCAGCAGCGCGGGCAGGGTGTTTGGAGTGACCGGGGAGCTGTTTTTT; CDR3 protein: CASSAGRVFGVTGELFF
J gene: TRBJ2-3; clone size: many; V gene: TRBV11-2; D gene: TRBD2; CDR3 length: 14; CDR3 DNA: TGTGCCAGCAGCGCTACTAGCGGCCCTCGTACGCAGTATTTT; CDR3 protein: CASSATSGPRTQYF
J gene: TRBJ1-2; clone size: few; V gene: TRBV7-9; D gene: NA; CDR3 length: 12; CDR3 DNA: TGTGCCAGCAGTCAGGAGGGGCATGGCTACACCTTC; CDR3 protein: CASSQEGHGYTF
J gene: TRBJ2-3; clone size: NA; V gene: TRBV20-1; D gene: NA; CDR3 length: 12; CDR3 DNA: TGCAGTGCGAGGCGGGGCACAGATACGCAGTATTTT; CDR3 protein: CSARRGTDTQYF
J gene: TRBJ2-2; clone size: few; V gene: TRBV2; D gene: TRBD2; CDR3 length: 13; CDR3 DNA: TGTGCCAGCAGGACTAGCGGGGGAGGGGAGCTGTTTTTT; CDR3 protein: CASRTSGGGELFF
J gene: TRBJ1-1; clone size: NA; V gene: TRBV4-3; D gene: NA; CDR3 length: 12; CDR3 DNA: TGCGCCAGCAGCCAAGGGCGCACGCAAGCTTTCTTT; CDR3 protein: CASSQGRTQAFF
J gene: TRBJ2-7; clone size: few; V gene: TRBV29-1; D gene: NA; CDR3 length: 12; CDR3 DNA: TGCAGCGTTGATGAGTGGGGGGATGAGCAGTACTTC; CDR3 protein: CSVDEWGDEQYF
J gene: TRBJ2-2; clone size: NA; V gene: TRBV6-6; D gene: NA; CDR3 length: 15; CDR3 DNA: TGTGCCAGCAGTTACGCAGGGCTGAACACCGGGGAGCTGTTTTTT; CDR3 protein: CASSYAGLNTGELFF
J gene: TRBJ2-1; clone size: NA; V gene: TRBV28; D gene: TRBD1; CDR3 length: 15; CDR3 DNA: TGTGCCAGCAGTACCCCGGGACAGGGTTGGAATGAGCAGTTCTTC; CDR3 protein: CASSTPGQGWNEQFF
J gene: TRBJ1-1; clone size: many; V gene: TRBV6-5; D gene: NA; CDR3 length: 15; CDR3 DNA: TGTGCCAGCAGTTACTTTGGTCCAGGGGAAACTGAAGCTTTCTTT; CDR3 protein: CASSYFGPGETEAFF
J gene: TRBJ2-3; clone size: once; V gene: TRBV12-3/TRBV12-4; D gene: NA; CDR3 length: 11; CDR3 DNA: TGTGCCAGCAGACTCACTAATACGCAGTATTTT; CDR3 protein: CASRLTNTQYF
J gene: TRBJ1-6; clone size: many; V gene: TRBV7-9; D gene: NA; CDR3 length: 16; CDR3 DNA: TGTGCCAGCAGCTCCCGGCGAGTAGAGCGTAATTCACCCCTCCACTTT; CDR3 protein: CASSSRRVERNSPLHF
J gene: TRBJ1-1; clone size: few; V gene: TRBV4-3; D gene: NA; CDR3 length: 13; CDR3 DNA: TGCGCCAGCAGCCAAGTGACAGTTAACCATCTTTTCTTT; CDR3 protein: CASSQVTVNHLFF
J gene: TRBJ2-7; clone size: few; V gene: TRBV5-5; D gene: NA; CDR3 length: 14; CDR3 DNA: TGTGCCAGCATCGTCGGGGACGGAGGCTACGAGCAGTACTTC; CDR3 protein: CASIVGDGGYEQYF
J gene: TRBJ2-1; clone size: NA; V gene: TRBV15; D gene: TRBD2; CDR3 length: 20; CDR3 DNA: TGTGCCACCAGCAGAGATCTTCCACTAGCGGGGTCCCCATCCTACAATGAGCAGTTCTTC; CDR3 protein: CATSRDLPLAGSPSYNEQFF
J gene: TRBJ2-1; clone size: few; V gene: TRBV5-1; D gene: TRBD2; CDR3 length: 15; CDR3 DNA: TGCGCCAGCAGCGGCGGCCTAGCGGGGTACAATGAGCAGTTCTTC; CDR3 protein: CASSGGLAGYNEQFF
J gene: TRBJ1-1; clone size: NA; V gene: TRBV27; D gene: NA; CDR3 length: 14; CDR3 DNA: TGTGCCAGCTCTAGTTCCCATTGGAACACTGAAGCTTTCTTT; CDR3 protein: CASSSSHWNTEAFF
J gene: TRBJ2-5; clone size: NA; V gene: TRBV5-1; D gene: NA; CDR3 length: 13; CDR3 DNA: TGCGCCAGCAGCCCCGGATACGGAGAGACCCAGTACTTC; CDR3 protein: CASSPGYGETQYF
J gene: TRBJ1-1; clone size: many; V gene: TRBV2; D gene: TRBD1; CDR3 length: 13; CDR3 DNA: TGTGCCAGCAGTGAACAGGGGGACACTGAAGCTTTCTTT; CDR3 protein: CASSEQGDTEAFF
J gene: TRBJ2-2; clone size: few; V gene: TRBV18; D gene: NA; CDR3 length: 15; CDR3 DNA: TGTGCCAGCTCACCAAATCCGATGAACACCGGGGAGCTGTTTTTT; CDR3 protein: CASSPNPMNTGELFF
J gene: TRBJ1-4; clone size: many; V gene: TRBV5-6; D gene: TRBD1; CDR3 length: 15; CDR3 DNA: TGTGCCAGCAGCTTGACGACAGGGGATAATGAAAAACTGTTTTTT; CDR3 protein: CASSLTTGDNEKLFF
J gene: TRBJ2-5; clone size: few; V gene: TRBV5-1; D gene: TRBD1; CDR3 length: 14; CDR3 DNA: TGCGCCAGCAGCGAACAGGGGGCCCAAGAGACCCAGTACTTC; CDR3 protein: CASSEQGAQETQYF
J gene: TRBJ2-2; clone size: few; V gene: TRBV6-2/TRBV6-3; D gene: TRBD1; CDR3 length: 15; CDR3 DNA: TGTGCCAGCAGTCCTGACAGGGTGAACACCGGGGAGCTGTTTTTT; CDR3 protein: CASSPDRVNTGELFF
J gene: TRBJ2-2; clone size: NA; V gene: TRBV4-3; D gene: NA; CDR3 length: 14; CDR3 DNA: TGCGCCAGCAGCCAAGCCTCTCCAGCCGGGGAGCTGTTTTTT; CDR3 protein: CASSQASPAGELFF
J gene: TRBJ2-3; clone size: NA; V gene: TRBV20-1; D gene: TRBD2; CDR3 length: 15; CDR3 DNA: TGCAGTGCTACTAGCGGGGCTCCTAGCACAGATACGCAGTATTTT; CDR3 protein: CSATSGAPSTDTQYF
J gene: TRBJ2-7; clone size: NA; V gene: TRBV10-3; D gene: TRBD1; CDR3 length: 14; CDR3 DNA: TGTGCCATCAGTGACTGGACAGGGGGCCTCGAGCAGTACTTC; CDR3 protein: CAISDWTGGLEQYF
J gene: TRBJ1-1; clone size: NA; V gene: TRBV20-1; D gene: TRBD1; CDR3 length: 13; CDR3 DNA: TGCAGTTCACCCGGGACAGGGTTCACTGAAGCTTTCTTT; CDR3 protein: CSSPGTGFTEAFF
J gene: TRBJ2-1; clone size: NA; V gene: TRBV9; D gene: TRBD2; CDR3 length: 14; CDR3 DNA: TGTGCCAGCACGGCGGGGGGGCCCTACAATGAGCAGTTCTTC; CDR3 protein: CASTAGGPYNEQFF
J gene: TRBJ1-1; clone size: NA; V gene: TRBV5-1; D gene: NA; CDR3 length: 16; CDR3 DNA: TGCGCCAGCGGACAGAGGTCAGGGCGCGTTAACACTGAAGCTTTCTTT; CDR3 protein: CASGQRSGRVNTEAFF
J gene: TRBJ1-5; clone size: few; V gene: TRBV4-1; D gene: NA; CDR3 length: 14; CDR3 DNA: TGCGCCAGCAGCCATGACAGGAGCAATCAGCCCCAGCATTTT; CDR3 protein: CASSHDRSNQPQHF
J gene: TRBJ1-1; clone size: few; V gene: TRBV4-2; D gene: NA; CDR3 length: 17; CDR3 DNA: TGTGCCAGCAGCCAAGATCTAGGGCCAATACAGGGCACTGAAGCTTTCTTT; CDR3 protein: CASSQDLGPIQGTEAFF
J gene: TRBJ1-6; clone size: NA; V gene: TRBV2; D gene: NA; CDR3 length: 15; CDR3 DNA: TGTGCCAGCAGTGTCTGGGGAAGGTATAATTCACCCCTCCACTTT; CDR3 protein: CASSVWGRYNSPLHF
J gene: TRBJ1-2; clone size: few; V gene: TRBV20-1; D gene: TRBD1; CDR3 length: 14; CDR3 DNA: TGCAGTGCTAGAGTCCTCGGACAGGAAGATGGCTACACCTTC; CDR3 protein: CSARVLGQEDGYTF
J gene: TRBJ1-6; clone size: NA; V gene: TRBV4-3; D gene: TRBD1; CDR3 length: 17; CDR3 DNA: TGCGCCAGCAGCCAAGATGACAGGGGGAATCTGGATTCACCCCTCCACTTT; CDR3 protein: CASSQDDRGNLDSPLHF
J gene: TRBJ2-3; clone size: few; V gene: TRBV9; D gene: TRBD1; CDR3 length: 15; CDR3 DNA: TGTGCCAGCAGCGCTACAGGGGGAAGCACAGATACGCAGTATTTT; CDR3 protein: CASSATGGSTDTQYF
J gene: TRBJ1-1; clone size: many; V gene: TRBV27; D gene: NA; CDR3 length: 13; CDR3 DNA: TGTGCCAGCAGTTTTAAAGAGACCACTGAAGCTTTCTTT; CDR3 protein: CASSFKETTEAFF
J gene: TRBJ2-5; clone size: NA; V gene: TRBV2; D gene: TRBD1; CDR3 length: 16; CDR3 DNA: TGTGCCAGCAGTGGGGACCGGGACAGGGGGCTAGAGACCCAGTACTTC; CDR3 protein: CASSGDRDRGLETQYF